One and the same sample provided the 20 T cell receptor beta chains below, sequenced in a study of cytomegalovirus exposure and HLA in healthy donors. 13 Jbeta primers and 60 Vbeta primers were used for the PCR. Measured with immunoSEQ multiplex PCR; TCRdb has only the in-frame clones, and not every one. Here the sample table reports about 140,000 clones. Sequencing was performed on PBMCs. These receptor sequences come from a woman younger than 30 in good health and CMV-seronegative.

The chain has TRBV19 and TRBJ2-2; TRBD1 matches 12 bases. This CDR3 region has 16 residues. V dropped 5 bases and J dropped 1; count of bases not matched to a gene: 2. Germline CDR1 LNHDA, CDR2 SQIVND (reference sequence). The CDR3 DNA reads TGTGCCAGTAGTGGGACAGGGGGCCGGAACACCGGGGAGCTGTTTTTT. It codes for CASSGTGGRNTGELFF. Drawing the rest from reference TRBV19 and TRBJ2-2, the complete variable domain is DGGITQSPKYLFRKEGQNVTLSCEQNLNHDAMYWYRQDPGQGLRLIYYSQIVNDFQKGDIAEGYSVSREKKESFPLTVTSAQKNPTAFYLCASSGTGGRNTGELFFGEGSRLTVL.

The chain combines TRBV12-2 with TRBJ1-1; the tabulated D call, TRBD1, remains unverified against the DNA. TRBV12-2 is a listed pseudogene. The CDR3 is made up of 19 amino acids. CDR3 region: CASRLVSGHRVRANTEAFF. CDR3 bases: TGTGCAAGTCGCTTAGTAAGCGGTCACAGGGTAAGGGCGAACACTGAAGCTTTCTTT.

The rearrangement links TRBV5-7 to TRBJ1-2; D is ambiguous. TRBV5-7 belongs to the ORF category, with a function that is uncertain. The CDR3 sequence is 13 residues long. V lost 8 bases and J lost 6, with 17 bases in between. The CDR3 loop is CARPTREEDGYTF. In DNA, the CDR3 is TGTGCCAGACCTACAAGGGAGGAGGATGGCTACACCTTC.

CDR3 coding DNA: TGTGCCAGCAGCCAAAACCCCGGGACTAGCGGGAGAGAGACCCAGTACTTC. Translating it yields CASSQNPGTSGRETQYF. The chain joins TRBV14 to TRBJ2-5; 14 bases match TRBD2. V lost 2 bases to trimming and J lost 4 bases; unmatched junction nucleotides: 6. Germline V gene data show CDR1 as SGHDN and CDR2 as FVKESK. The CDR3 spans 17 residues. Looking up the rest from reference TRBV14 and TRBJ2-5 gives the full variable domain: EAGVTQFPSHSVIEKGQTVTLRCDPISGHDNLYWYRRVMGKEIKFLLHFVKESKQDESGMPNNRFLAERTGGTYSTLKVQPAELEDSGVYFCASSQNPGTSGRETQYFGPGTRLLVL.

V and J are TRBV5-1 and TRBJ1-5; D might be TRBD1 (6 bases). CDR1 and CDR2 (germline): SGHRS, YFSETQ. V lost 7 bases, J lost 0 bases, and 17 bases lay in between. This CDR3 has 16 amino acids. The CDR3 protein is CASLLGQKLSNQPQHF. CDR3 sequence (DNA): TGCGCCAGCTTATTAGGACAGAAACTTAGCAATCAGCCCCAGCATTTT.

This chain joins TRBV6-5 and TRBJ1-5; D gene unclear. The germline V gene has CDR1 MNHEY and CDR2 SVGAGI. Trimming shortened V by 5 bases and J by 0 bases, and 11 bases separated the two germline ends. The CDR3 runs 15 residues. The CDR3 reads CASSPEYFSNQPQHF. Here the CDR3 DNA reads TGTGCCAGCAGTCCAGAATATTTTAGCAATCAGCCCCAGCATTTT.

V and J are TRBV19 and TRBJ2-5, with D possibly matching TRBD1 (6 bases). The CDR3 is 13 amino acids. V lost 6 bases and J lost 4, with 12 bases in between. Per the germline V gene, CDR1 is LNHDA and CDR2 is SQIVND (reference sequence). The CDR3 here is CASSLDRRETQYF. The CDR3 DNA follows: TGTGCCAGTAGCCTAGACAGGCGAGAGACCCAGTACTTC.

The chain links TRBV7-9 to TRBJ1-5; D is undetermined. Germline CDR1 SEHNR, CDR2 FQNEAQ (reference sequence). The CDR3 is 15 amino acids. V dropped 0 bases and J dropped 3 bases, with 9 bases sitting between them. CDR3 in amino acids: CASSLAGQYNQPQHF. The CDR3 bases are TGTGCCAGCAGCTTAGCTGGGCAGTACAATCAGCCCCAGCATTTT.

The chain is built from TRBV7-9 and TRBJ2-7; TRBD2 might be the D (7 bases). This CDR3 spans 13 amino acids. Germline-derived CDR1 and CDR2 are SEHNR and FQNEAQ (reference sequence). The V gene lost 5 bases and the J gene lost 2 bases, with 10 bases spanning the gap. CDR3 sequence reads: CASSTGGPYEQYF. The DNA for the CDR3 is TGTGCCAGCAGCACCGGGGGGCCCTACGAGCAGTACTTC.

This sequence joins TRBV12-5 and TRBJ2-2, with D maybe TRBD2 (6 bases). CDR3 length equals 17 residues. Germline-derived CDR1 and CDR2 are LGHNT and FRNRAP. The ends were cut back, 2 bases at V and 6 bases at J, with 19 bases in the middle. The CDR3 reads CASGLYSGRIGAGELFF. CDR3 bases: TGTGCTAGTGGTTTGTATTCAGGGAGGATTGGGGCCGGGGAGCTGTTTTTT.

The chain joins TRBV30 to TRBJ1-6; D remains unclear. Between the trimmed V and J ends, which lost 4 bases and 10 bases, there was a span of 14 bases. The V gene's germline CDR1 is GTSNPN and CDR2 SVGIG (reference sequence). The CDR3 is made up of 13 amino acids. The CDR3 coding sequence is TGTGCCTGGAATGAACGGGAGGTCTCACCCCTCCACTTT. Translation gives CAWNEREVSPLHF.

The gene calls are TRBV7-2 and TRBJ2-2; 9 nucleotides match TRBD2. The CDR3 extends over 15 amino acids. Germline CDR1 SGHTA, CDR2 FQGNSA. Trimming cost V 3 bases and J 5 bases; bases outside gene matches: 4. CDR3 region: CASSFLAGETGELFF. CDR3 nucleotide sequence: TGTGCCAGCAGCTTTTTAGCGGGAGAAACCGGGGAGCTGTTTTTT.

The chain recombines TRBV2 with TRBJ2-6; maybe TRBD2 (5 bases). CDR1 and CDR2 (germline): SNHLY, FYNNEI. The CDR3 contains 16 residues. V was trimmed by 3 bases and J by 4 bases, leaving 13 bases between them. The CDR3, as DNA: TGTGCCAGCAGTGAGGCCGCGGGCTCCGGGGCCAACGTCCTGACTTTC. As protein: CASSEAAGSGANVLTF.

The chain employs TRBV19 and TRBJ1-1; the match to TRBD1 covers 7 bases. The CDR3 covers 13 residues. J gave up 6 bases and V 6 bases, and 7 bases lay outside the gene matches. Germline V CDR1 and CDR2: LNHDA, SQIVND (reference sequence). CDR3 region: CASRKDRDAEAFF. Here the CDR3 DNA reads TGTGCCAGTAGGAAAGACAGGGACGCTGAAGCTTTCTTT. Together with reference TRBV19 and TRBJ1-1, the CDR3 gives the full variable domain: DGGITQSPKYLFRKEGQNVTLSCEQNLNHDAMYWYRQDPGQGLRLIYYSQIVNDFQKGDIAEGYSVSREKKESFPLTVTSAQKNPTAFYLCASRKDRDAEAFFGQGTRLTVV.

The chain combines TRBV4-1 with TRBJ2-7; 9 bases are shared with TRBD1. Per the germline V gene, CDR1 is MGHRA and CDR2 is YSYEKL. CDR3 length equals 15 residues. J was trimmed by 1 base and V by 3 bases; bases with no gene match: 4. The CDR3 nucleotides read TGCGCCAGCAGCCAGGGGACAGGGACTTCCTACGAGCAGTACTTC. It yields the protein CASSQGTGTSYEQYF.

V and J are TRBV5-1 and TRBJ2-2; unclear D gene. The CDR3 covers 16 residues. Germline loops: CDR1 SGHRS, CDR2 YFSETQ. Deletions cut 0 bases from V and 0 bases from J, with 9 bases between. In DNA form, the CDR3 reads TGCGCCAGCAGCTTGGCCGTCCAGGCGAACACCGGGGAGCTGTTTTTT. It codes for CASSLAVQANTGELFF.

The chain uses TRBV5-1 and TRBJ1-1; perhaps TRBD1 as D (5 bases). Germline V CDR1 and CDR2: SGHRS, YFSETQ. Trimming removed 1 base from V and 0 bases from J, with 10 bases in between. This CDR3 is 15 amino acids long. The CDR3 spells CASSLSPGMNTEAFF. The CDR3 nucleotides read TGCGCCAGCAGCTTGTCCCCAGGGATGAACACTGAAGCTTTCTTT.

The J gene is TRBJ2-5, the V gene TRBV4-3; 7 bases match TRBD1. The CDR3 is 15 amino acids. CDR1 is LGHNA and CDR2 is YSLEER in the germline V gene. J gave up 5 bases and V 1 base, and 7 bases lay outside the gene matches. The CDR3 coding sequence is TGCGCCAGCAGCCAAGGGGGACAGAATTCCGAGACCCAGTACTTC. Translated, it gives CASSQGGQNSETQYF.

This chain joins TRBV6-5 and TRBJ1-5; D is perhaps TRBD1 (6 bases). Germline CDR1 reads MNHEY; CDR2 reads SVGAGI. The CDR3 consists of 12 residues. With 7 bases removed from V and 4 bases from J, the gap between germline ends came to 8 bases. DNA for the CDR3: TGTGCCAGCATTACAGGGAATCAGCCCCAGCATTTT. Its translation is CASITGNQPQHF.

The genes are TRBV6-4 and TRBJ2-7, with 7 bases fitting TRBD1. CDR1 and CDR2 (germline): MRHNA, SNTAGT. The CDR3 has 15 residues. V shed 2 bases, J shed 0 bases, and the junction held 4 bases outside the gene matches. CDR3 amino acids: CASSDRRGHSYEQYV. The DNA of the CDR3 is TGTGCCAGCAGTGACCGAAGGGGGCACTCCTACGAGCAGTACGTC.